The clone carrying this TCR beta chain appeared a few times. The CDR3 runs to 13 residues. Trimming took off 1 base at V and 7 bases at J, with 7 bases between the two ends. Germline V gene data show CDR1 as SGHDN and CDR2 as FVKESK. How the authors handled the data: Reference gene primer amplification in the assay estimated nucleated cell counts. The protocol was immunoSEQ multiplex PCR, while the TCRdb copy is restricted to in-frame clones and leaves out a portion. The V and J calls and clone size come from that table; D and trimming were worked out from the DNA. The sample comprises approximately 61,000 clones, roughly three quarters of which are singletons, and 5.5% to 7% rests with the top ten. The data were obtained in a study of blood T cell repertoires in COVID-19.

The specimen was peripheral blood. The clonotype comes from a woman between 65 and 79 years old with acute or convalescent COVID-19. This chain uses TRBV14 with TRBJ1-4; tentative D call: TRBD1 (6 bases). In DNA form, the CDR3 reads TGTGCCAGCAGCCAAGGGGGGCGTGAAAAACTGTTTTTT. Translated: CASSQGGREKLFF. Full variable domain (missing parts from reference TRBV14 and TRBJ1-4): EAGVTQFPSHSVIEKGQTVTLRCDPISGHDNLYWYRRVMGKEIKFLLHFVKESKQDESGMPNNRFLAERTGGTYSTLKVQPAELEDSGVYFCASSQGGREKLFFGSGTQLSVL.